Listed below are T cell receptor beta chains from one sample, sequenced in a study of OX40 agonist ivuxolimab in advanced cancers. The data were produced by immunoSEQ multiplex PCR, yet TCRdb's version contains in-frame clones alone and is incomplete. This sample has 65,000 to 90,000 clones, with around 82% found just once. The material sequenced was CD4+ or CD8+ T cells sorted from blood, taken in a trial of the OX40 agonist ivuxolimab. The receptors were gathered from an adult with an advanced solid tumor such as melanoma, head and neck, liver or kidney cancer. The CDR3 runs from the conserved cysteine through the conserved F or W. A D gene is named only where the DNA matches it firmly. Where a row states a size, it is once, few, many or the class of an expanded clone; other rows omit it.

clone_size,j_call,v_call,d_call,cdr3_nt,cdr3_aa
-,TRBJ1-1,TRBV7-2,-,TGTGCCAGCAGCTCAGTCCCGGGTTGGACTGAAGCTTTCTTT,CASSSVPGWTEAFF
-,TRBJ1-5,TRBV6-1,TRBD1,TGTGCCAGCAGTACAGGGGGCGAACAGCCCCAGCATTTT,CASSTGGEQPQHF
-,TRBJ2-7,TRBV11-2,-,TGTGCCAGCAGCTTATTACCCGGGGCCCGTCATTCTCGGGAGCAGTACTTC,CASSLLPGARHSREQYF
-,TRBJ1-2,TRBV28,-,TGTGCCAGCAGCTCCCCCCAGGTACGCGGCTACACCTTC,CASSSPQVRGYTF
once,TRBJ2-3,TRBV6-5,-,TGTGCCAGCACATCGACAGATACGCAGTATTTT,CASTSTDTQYF
-,TRBJ2-5,TRBV9,-,TGTGCCAGCAGCGTCCAATCTAGCAGAGAGACCCAGTACTTC,CASSVQSSRETQYF
once,TRBJ2-1,TRBV7-3,-,TGTGCCAGCAGCTTAGAGACTATTAACAATGAGCAGTTCTTC,CASSLETINNEQFF
-,TRBJ2-5,TRBV5-1,-,TGCGCCAGCAGTGGGGGGCAAGAGACCCAGTACTTC,CASSGGQETQYF
-,TRBJ2-1,TRBV9,-,TGTGCCAGCAGTTCAGGGTTGGGGAGTGGCTACAATGAGCAGTTCTTC,CASSSGLGSGYNEQFF
-,TRBJ1-1,TRBV6-6,TRBD1,TGTGCCAGCAGCGACAGGGGGCTGGGTGAAGCTTTCTTT,CASSDRGLGEAFF
-,TRBJ2-7,TRBV18,TRBD1,TGTGCCAGCTCACCAGGACGGGACAGGCCTTCCTACGAGCAGTACTTC,CASSPGRDRPSYEQYF
-,TRBJ1-1,TRBV18,-,TGTGCCAGCTCACCACCCGACAGGTTCGGCACTGAAGCTTTCTTT,CASSPPDRFGTEAFF
-,TRBJ2-3,TRBV9,-,TGTGCCAGCAGCGTATCTTCAGACGTAGATACGCAGTATTTT,CASSVSSDVDTQYF
-,TRBJ2-1,TRBV7-2,-,TGTGCCAGCAGCTTAGGATCGAGCTCCTACAATGAGCAGTTCTTC,CASSLGSSSYNEQFF
-,TRBJ2-5,TRBV7-7,-,TGTGCTAGCCGCCCGGGTTCGGAAGAGACCCAGTACTTC,CASRPGSEETQYF
-,TRBJ2-1,TRBV21-1,-,TGTGCCAGCAGCACCCAAAGGGGGGCGGTTGAGCAGTTCTTC,CASSTQRGAVEQFF
-,TRBJ2-7,TRBV7-9,-,TGTGCCAGCAGCCCTCGGACGGTTAGCTCCTACGAGCAGTACTTC,CASSPRTVSSYEQYF
-,TRBJ1-2,TRBV5-8,TRBD1,TGTGCCAGCAGCGGTAGGACAGGCGCAAGCTATGGCTACACCTTC,CASSGRTGASYGYTF
-,TRBJ2-3,TRBV10-2,-,TGCGCCAGCAGGGGGGTTTGGGGATACACAGATACGCAGTATTTT,CASRGVWGYTDTQYF
-,TRBJ2-1,TRBV11-2,TRBD1,TGTGCCAGCAGCTTAGGAGGGGGCGCGACCAATGAGCAGTTCTTC,CASSLGGGATNEQFF
-,TRBJ1-1,TRBV5-4,-,TGTGCCAGCAGCTTGGGCCCTGCCTACGTTATGAACACTGAAGCTTTCTTT,CASSLGPAYVMNTEAFF
-,TRBJ2-7,TRBV5-1,TRBD1,TGCGCCAGCAGCTTAACGGGACAGGGTCACCACGAGCAGTACTTC,CASSLTGQGHHEQYF
-,TRBJ2-2,TRBV23-1,-,TGCGCCAGCAGTCACAAAGAGGAGTGCGGAACCGGGGAGCTGTTTTTT,CASSHKEECGTGELFF
-,TRBJ2-4,TRBV18,-,TGTGCCAGCTCACCGTCAGGGGTACCGGACATTCAGTACTTC,CASSPSGVPDIQYF
once,TRBJ2-4,TRBV2,TRBD2,TGTGCCAGCCGTGGAGCGGGGGGAAACATTCAGTACTTC,CASRGAGGNIQYF
-,TRBJ2-3,TRBV7-8,TRBD2,TGTGCCAGCAGCTTACGGCGGGGGGGCTTTAGCACAGATACGCAGTATTTT,CASSLRRGGFSTDTQYF
-,TRBJ2-3,TRBV19,TRBD2,TGTGCCAGTCGCCCAGTGGGCGGGAGGACAGATACGCAGTATTTT,CASRPVGGRTDTQYF
-,TRBJ2-5,TRBV10-3,-,TGTGCCATCAGTGAGAGGCAAGATGAGACCCAGTACTTC,CAISERQDETQYF
-,TRBJ2-5,TRBV7-3,-,TGTGCCAGCAGGGGAATCGACATGGAGACCCAGTACTTC,CASRGIDMETQYF
-,TRBJ2-5,TRBV5-1,TRBD1,TGCGCCAGCAGCTCGCGGGATACAGGGGGACCGGAGACCCAGTACTTC,CASSSRDTGGPETQYF
-,TRBJ2-1,TRBV7-3,TRBD2,TGTGCCAGCAGCCCCAGATTAGCGGGGGCTCCCTACAATGAGCAGTTCTTC,CASSPRLAGAPYNEQFF
-,TRBJ2-6,TRBV29-1,TRBD2,TGCAGCGTCCTCCGGGGGGGGAATGGGGCCAACGTCCTGACTTTC,CSVLRGGNGANVLTF
-,TRBJ1-2,TRBV5-1,-,TGCGCCAGCAGCTTGGATCCGGAAATGTATGGCTACACCTTC,CASSLDPEMYGYTF
-,TRBJ1-5,TRBV6-1,-,TGTGCCAGCAGAGAACGAGGCAATCAGCCCCAGCATTTT,CASRERGNQPQHF
-,TRBJ1-5,TRBV2,-,TGTGCCAGCAGCCCGTTTGGGGGGGGACGGGATAGCAATCAGCCCCAGCATTTT,CASSPFGGGRDSNQPQHF